Below, 7 T cell receptor beta chains from the same sample are listed, as sequenced in a study of blood T cell repertoires in COVID-19. Produced via immunoSEQ multiplex PCR; TCRdb's table is partial and in-frame only. The sample contains hundreds of thousands of clones, 83% of which appear only once. Input material: peripheral blood. Every receptor here comes from a woman between 50 and 59 years old who had recovered from COVID-19.

This chain uses TRBV27 with TRBJ2-7; weak D call: TRBD1 (6 bases). The germline gives CDR1 MNHEY, CDR2 SMNVEV (reference sequence). Trimming removed 2 bases from V and 2 bases from J, with 19 bases in between. The CDR3 runs 17 residues. The CDR3 spells CASSLGDSGTYPYEQYF. Here the CDR3 DNA reads TGTGCCAGCAGTTTAGGGGATAGTGGGACATATCCCTACGAGCAGTACTTC.

The rearrangement links TRBV28 to TRBJ1-6, with 10 bases identical to TRBD1. Germline CDR1 reads MDHEN; CDR2 reads SYDVKM. The trim removed 7 bases at V and 6 bases at J, leaving 3 bases unmatched. This CDR3 has 14 amino acids. In DNA, the CDR3 is TGTGCCAGCATTAGGGACAGGGGTAATTCACCCCTCCACTTT. Protein product: CASIRDRGNSPLHF.

This rearrangement joins TRBV3-1 (or the pseudogene TRBV3-2) to TRBJ2-4, with TRBD1 identical over 9 bases. J lost 8 bases, V lost 3 bases, and 2 bases had no gene match. The CDR3 spans 13 residues. Germline V gives CDR1 LGHDT, CDR2 YNNKEL (reference sequence). The CDR3 bases are TGTGCCAGCAGCCAGGGACAGGGCCACATTCAGTACTTC. This gives the protein CASSQGQGHIQYF.

The V gene is TRBV18, the J gene TRBJ2-7; TRBD1 matches 7 bases. This CDR3 is 13 amino acids long. With V trimmed by 3 bases and J by 4 bases, 3 bases remained unmatched. The V gene's germline CDR1 is KGHSH and CDR2 LQKENI. The chain's CDR3 is CASSPGTAYEQYF. DNA of the CDR3: TGTGCCAGCTCACCGGGGACAGCGTACGAGCAGTACTTC.

The chain combines TRBV10-3 with TRBJ2-7; 10 bases fit TRBD2. V lost 8 bases, J lost 2 bases, and 3 bases stayed unmatched. The CDR3 length is 13 residues. Germline assignment: CDR1 ENHRY and CDR2 SYGVKD. The CDR3 nucleotides are TGTGCCATCGCCGGGACTAGCGCCTACGAGCAGTACTTC. Its translation is CAIAGTSAYEQYF.

The chain links TRBV6-1 to TRBJ2-1, with 9 nucleotides matching TRBD2. V lost 2 bases to trimming and J lost 5 bases; unmatched junction nucleotides: 4. Germline-derived CDR1 and CDR2 are MNHNS and SASEGT. There are 15 residues in the CDR3. CDR3 bases: TGTGCCAGCAGTGAACTAGCGGGGTGGAACAATGAGCAGTTCTTC. This sequence encodes CASSELAGWNNEQFF.

In this sample, this clone turned up once. The rearrangement uses TRBV5-1 and TRBJ2-3, with unresolved D. V lost 0 bases, J lost 4 bases, and 15 bases lay in between. CDR1 SGHRS and CDR2 YFSETQ come from the germline V gene. This CDR3 contains 16 residues. CDR3 residues: CASSLGARNPPDTQYF. CDR3 nucleotides: TGCGCCAGCAGCTTGGGCGCTAGAAATCCCCCAGATACGCAGTATTTT.